A selection of T cell receptor beta chains follows, all from one sample in a study of blood T cell repertoires in COVID-19. The repertoire was sequenced with immunoSEQ multiplex PCR; TCRdb's copy has only in-frame clones and lacks some. The sample records about 130,000 clones, around 80% being singletons. Sequenced sample: peripheral blood. The receptors were sampled from a woman in her sixties with acute or convalescent COVID-19. Each CDR3 is given without its conserved first and last residue.

v_call: TRBV21-1
j_call: TRBJ1-1
cdr3_aa: ASSKHGDRGGMNTEAF

v_call: TRBV5-1
j_call: TRBJ2-1
cdr3_aa: ASSGGQVYNEQF

v_call: TRBV24-1
j_call: TRBJ1-1
cdr3_aa: ATSGRGGGEAF

v_call: TRBV5-4
j_call: TRBJ2-7
cdr3_aa: ASSLAGLAGGRSEY

v_call: TRBV5-4
j_call: TRBJ2-5
cdr3_aa: ASSLQGMETQY

v_call: TRBV2
j_call: TRBJ2-1
cdr3_aa: ASILDRFNEQF

v_call: TRBV5-6
j_call: TRBJ1-1
cdr3_aa: ASSSLYTEAF

v_call: TRBV2
j_call: TRBJ1-1
cdr3_aa: ASSRWPLREGANTEAF

v_call: TRBV3-1/TRBV3-2
j_call: TRBJ1-2
cdr3_aa: ASRGGPGYGYT

v_call: TRBV6-1
j_call: TRBJ2-2
cdr3_aa: ASSEAWSTGELF

v_call: TRBV6-1
j_call: TRBJ1-5
cdr3_aa: ASSDRVQQISNQPQH

v_call: TRBV19
j_call: TRBJ1-2
cdr3_aa: ASSPTGRGYT

v_call: TRBV12-3/TRBV12-4
j_call: TRBJ1-4
cdr3_aa: ASRHGSGGKLF

v_call: TRBV10-3
j_call: TRBJ1-2
cdr3_aa: ATGGAPVWYT

v_call: TRBV24-1
j_call: TRBJ2-2
cdr3_aa: ATNGATGELF

v_call: TRBV5-1
j_call: TRBJ1-2
cdr3_aa: ASSQGGQYGYT

v_call: TRBV2
j_call: TRBJ1-1
cdr3_aa: ASSDALMNTEAF

v_call: TRBV20-1
j_call: TRBJ1-2
cdr3_aa: SASQSDSGYT

v_call: TRBV7-8
j_call: TRBJ1-1
cdr3_aa: ASSLQTLWTEAF

v_call: TRBV19
j_call: TRBJ1-1
cdr3_aa: ASRKSMNTEAF

v_call: TRBV2
j_call: TRBJ2-2
cdr3_aa: AGRGQLNTGELF

v_call: TRBV5-1
j_call: TRBJ2-1
cdr3_aa: ASSLGITSGGVYNEQF

v_call: TRBV5-4
j_call: TRBJ2-5
cdr3_aa: ASSLGQAHQETQY

v_call: TRBV11-2
j_call: TRBJ2-6
cdr3_aa: ASSLFSGGAGANVLT

v_call: TRBV5-4
j_call: TRBJ1-3
cdr3_aa: ASSLMEGLGNTIY

v_call: TRBV6-5
j_call: TRBJ1-2
cdr3_aa: ASSRPTGQGYGYT

v_call: TRBV18
j_call: TRBJ2-1
cdr3_aa: ASSPPRAGSYNEQF

v_call: TRBV18
j_call: TRBJ1-2
cdr3_aa: ASSLNRDRGPGRYGYT

v_call: TRBV5-5
j_call: TRBJ1-1
cdr3_aa: ASSPQGLPNTEAF

v_call: TRBV3-1/TRBV3-2
j_call: TRBJ2-2
cdr3_aa: ASSAMGGPDTGELF

v_call: TRBV7-9
j_call: TRBJ2-1
cdr3_aa: ASSPGGGRSNEQF

v_call: TRBV7-6
j_call: TRBJ2-3
cdr3_aa: ASSPLSRTSGGPTNAQY

v_call: TRBV5-5
j_call: TRBJ1-2
cdr3_aa: ASSLGETGAGGYT

v_call: TRBV2
j_call: TRBJ2-1
cdr3_aa: ASIHRNYNEQF

v_call: TRBV19
j_call: TRBJ1-2
cdr3_aa: ASVEGGLDYGYT

v_call: TRBV7-9
j_call: TRBJ2-6
cdr3_aa: ASSGRRGRGQSGANVLT

v_call: TRBV6-1
j_call: TRBJ1-4
cdr3_aa: ASSAALLGSTNEKLF

v_call: TRBV11-2
j_call: TRBJ2-3
cdr3_aa: ASSQPTRLASTDTQY

v_call: TRBV24-1
j_call: TRBJ1-2
cdr3_aa: ATSDYRGAHGYT

v_call: TRBV24-1
j_call: TRBJ1-1
cdr3_aa: ATSLPPGTAIYPRSEAF

v_call: TRBV2
j_call: TRBJ1-3
cdr3_aa: ASSGQGEVTIY

v_call: TRBV25-1
j_call: TRBJ1-2
cdr3_aa: ASSQGWGLYGYT

v_call: TRBV2
j_call: TRBJ1-2
cdr3_aa: ASSQQVGGYGYT

v_call: TRBV9
j_call: TRBJ2-7
cdr3_aa: ASSVDAFSYEQY

v_call: TRBV18
j_call: TRBJ1-1
cdr3_aa: ASSPPQGYTEAF

v_call: TRBV7-3
j_call: TRBJ1-2
cdr3_aa: ASSFHSNYGYT

v_call: TRBV5-1
j_call: TRBJ1-6
cdr3_aa: ASTSTGTGLNSPLH